This T cell receptor beta chain was found in a study of control samples from healthy donors and cancer patients. CDR1 and CDR2 from the germline V gene are DFQATT and SNEGSKA (reference sequence). V lost 1 base and J lost 5, with 1 base in between. This CDR3 has 10 amino acids. Repertoires were generated with immunoSEQ multiplex PCR, while TCRdb's copy carries only in-frame clones and drops some. The sample has about 120,000 clones, just under 90% seen once. The sample was blood. This TCR was recovered from a man younger than 45 in good health. This chain connects TRBV20-1 to TRBJ2-3; no clear D gene. In DNA, the CDR3 is TGCAGTGCTAGAGTAGATACGCAGTATTTT. It specifies CSARVDTQYF.